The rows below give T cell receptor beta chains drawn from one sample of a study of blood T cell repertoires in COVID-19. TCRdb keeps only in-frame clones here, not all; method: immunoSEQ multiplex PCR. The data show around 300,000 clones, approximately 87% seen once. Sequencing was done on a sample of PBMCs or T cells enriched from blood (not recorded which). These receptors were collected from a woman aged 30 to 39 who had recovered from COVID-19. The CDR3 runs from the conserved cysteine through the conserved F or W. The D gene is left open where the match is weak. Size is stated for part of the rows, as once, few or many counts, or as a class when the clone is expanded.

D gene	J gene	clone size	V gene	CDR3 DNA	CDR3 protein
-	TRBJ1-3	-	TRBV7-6	TGTGCCAGCAGCTTAGCGAACTCCAACTCTGGAAACACCATATATTTT	CASSLANSNSGNTIYF
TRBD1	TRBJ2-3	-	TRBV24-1	TGTGCCACCAGTCCGACAGGGCCTAGCACAGATACGCAGTATTTT	CATSPTGPSTDTQYF
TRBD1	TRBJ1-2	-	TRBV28	TGTGCCAGCAGTTCACTGCCGACAGGGTATAACTATGGCTACACCTTC	CASSSLPTGYNYGYTF
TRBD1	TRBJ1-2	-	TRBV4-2	TGTGCCAGCAGCCATGGTACAGGGGAGTCGGAGGGCTACACCTTC	CASSHGTGESEGYTF
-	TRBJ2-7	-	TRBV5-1	TGCGCCAGCAGCTTGGCCGGTGGAGGGGGCCTCTCCTACGAGCAGTACTTC	CASSLAGGGGLSYEQYF
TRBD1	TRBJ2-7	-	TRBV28	TGTGCCAGCAGCTCTATTGGGGACAGGGGGGCCGAGCAGTACTTC	CASSSIGDRGAEQYF
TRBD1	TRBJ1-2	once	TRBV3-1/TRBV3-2	TGTGCCAGCAGCCCCCGGGACAGGGTAACGGGCTATGGCTACACCTTC	CASSPRDRVTGYGYTF
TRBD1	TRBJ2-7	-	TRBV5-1	TGCGCCAGCAGCTTGGTGGGGACAGGCGCCTTAAACGAGCAGTACTTC	CASSLVGTGALNEQYF
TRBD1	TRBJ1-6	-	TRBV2	TGTGCCAGCAGCCTCTCACCCCGGGACAGGGATTCACCCCTCCACTTT	CASSLSPRDRDSPLHF
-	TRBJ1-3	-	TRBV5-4	TGTGCCAGCAGCGGTGGCGGCAATTCACGGTCCGGAAACACCATATATTTT	CASSGGGNSRSGNTIYF
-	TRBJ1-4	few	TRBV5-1	TGCGCCAGCAGCTTGCAGGGCGGTCCAGGCGAAAAACTGTTTTTT	CASSLQGGPGEKLFF
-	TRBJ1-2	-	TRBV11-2	TGTGCCAGCAGCTTAGCCGGCGGAGGCTATGGCTACACCTTC	CASSLAGGGYGYTF
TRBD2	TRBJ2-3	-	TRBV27	TGTGCCAGCAGTTTTGTGCCCCCCGGGACTAGCGGGGACCCAGATACGCAGTATTTT	CASSFVPPGTSGDPDTQYF
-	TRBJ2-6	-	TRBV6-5	TGTGCCAGCACTGTGTACTTACCTGGGGCCAACGTCCTGACTTTC	CASTVYLPGANVLTF
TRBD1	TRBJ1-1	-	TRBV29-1	TGCAGCGTCGACAGGGGCAAAGGTGGTAACACTGAAGCTTTCTTT	CSVDRGKGGNTEAFF
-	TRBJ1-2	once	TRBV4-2	TGTGCCAGCAGCCAAGATCCCCTGGGGGGAAAGAACTATGGCTACACCTTC	CASSQDPLGGKNYGYTF
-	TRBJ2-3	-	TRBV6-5	TGTGCCAGTTTACCCAGGTCTACTAGCACAGATACGCAGTATTTT	CASLPRSTSTDTQYF
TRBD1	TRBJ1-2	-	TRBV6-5	TGTGCCAGCAGTTACTTGGACAGGACCTATGGCTACACCTTC	CASSYLDRTYGYTF
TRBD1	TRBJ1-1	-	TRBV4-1	TGCGCCAGCAGCCGAAGGGACAGTGAAGCTTTCTTT	CASSRRDSEAFF
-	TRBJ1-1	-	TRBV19	TGTGCCAGTAGTATCGGGCAGGGAAGAACTGAAGCTTTCTTT	CASSIGQGRTEAFF
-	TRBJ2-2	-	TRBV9	TGTGCCAGCAGTGCGCTGACTAGAGCCGGGGAGCTGTTTTTT	CASSALTRAGELFF
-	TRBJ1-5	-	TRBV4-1	TGCGCCAGCAGCCAAGCGAGTCCCGCAGGGGTCTTTCGCAATCAGCCCCAGCATTTT	CASSQASPAGVFRNQPQHF
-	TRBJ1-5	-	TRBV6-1	TGTGCCAGCAGTGAAATCCCGGTGGTCAATCAGCCCCAGCATTTT	CASSEIPVVNQPQHF
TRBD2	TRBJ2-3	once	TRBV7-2	TGTGCCAGCAGCTCGGCTAGCGGGGGGTTGACAGATACGCAGTATTTT	CASSSASGGLTDTQYF
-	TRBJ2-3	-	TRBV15	TGTGCCACCAGCGCCCCAGGCTCCACAGATACGCAGTATTTT	CATSAPGSTDTQYF
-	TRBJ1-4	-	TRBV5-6	TGTGCCAGCAGCTTGACAGGGATCTCGGATGAACTGTTTTTT	CASSLTGISDELFF
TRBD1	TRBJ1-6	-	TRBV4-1	TGCGCCAGCAGCTCCCGGGACAGGGAAGCACCCCTCCACTTT	CASSSRDREAPLHF
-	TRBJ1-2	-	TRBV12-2	TGTGCAAGTCGGTCAAGGCGACTCTATGGCTACACCTTC	CASRSRRLYGYTF
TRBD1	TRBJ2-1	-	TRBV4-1	TGCGCCAGCAGCCAAGGGCTACTACGGGACAGAGACAATGAGCAGTTCTTC	CASSQGLLRDRDNEQFF
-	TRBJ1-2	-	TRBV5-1	TGCGCCAGCAGCTTACAGCCTCAATATGGCTACACCTTC	CASSLQPQYGYTF
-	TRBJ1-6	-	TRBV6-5	TGTGCCAGCCGGGGGAATTCACCCCTCCACTTT	CASRGNSPLHF
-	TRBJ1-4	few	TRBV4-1	TGCGCCAGCAGCCAAGTGTCAGGGTTCAATGAAAAACTGTTTTTT	CASSQVSGFNEKLFF
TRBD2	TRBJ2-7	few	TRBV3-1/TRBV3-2	TGTGCCAGCAGCCAAGATAAAGAGCGGGGGACCGCCTCCTACGAGCAGTACTTC	CASSQDKERGTASYEQYF
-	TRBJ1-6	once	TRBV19	TGTGCCAGTAGTACGTTAGACAGCTATAATTCACCCCTCCACTTT	CASSTLDSYNSPLHF
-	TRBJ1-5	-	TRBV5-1	TGCGCCAGCAGCCCTGGGTTGGGGCGAGGGGGGGATCAGCCCCAGCATTTT	CASSPGLGRGGDQPQHF
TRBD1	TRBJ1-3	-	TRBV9	TGTGCCAGCAGCGTGGGGGGACAGATCTTCTCTGGAAACACCATATATTTT	CASSVGGQIFSGNTIYF
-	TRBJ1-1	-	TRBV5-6	TGTGCCAGTTCTTGGACTAACACTGAAGCTTTCTTT	CASSWTNTEAFF
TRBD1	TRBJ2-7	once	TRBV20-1	TGCAGTGCTAGTCGTAACAGGGGAGAGCAGTACTTC	CSASRNRGEQYF
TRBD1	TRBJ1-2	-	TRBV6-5	TGTGCCAGCAGCCGGGACAGGGGCTATGGCTACACCTTC	CASSRDRGYGYTF
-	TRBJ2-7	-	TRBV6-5	TGTGCCAGCAGTTTTGCCGGGGTCTCCTACGAGCAGTACTTC	CASSFAGVSYEQYF
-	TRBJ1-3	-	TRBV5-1	TGCGCCAGCAGCTTACAGGGAACGTCTGGAAACACCATATATTTT	CASSLQGTSGNTIYF
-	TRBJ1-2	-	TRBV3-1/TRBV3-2	TGTGCCAGCAGCCAAGCCCCTATTGGTGGCTACACCTTC	CASSQAPIGGYTF
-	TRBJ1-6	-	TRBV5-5	TGTGCCAGCAGCTGGGCCGAAAGGTCACCCCTCCACTTT	CASSWAERSPLHF
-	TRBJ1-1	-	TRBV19	TGTGCCAGTAGTCCCACGACAGTGAACACTGAAGCTTTCTTT	CASSPTTVNTEAFF
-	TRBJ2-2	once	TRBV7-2	TGTGCCAGCAGCTTTAGGGGGAACACCGGGGAGCTGTTTTTT	CASSFRGNTGELFF
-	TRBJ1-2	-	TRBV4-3	TGCGCCAGCAGCCAAGACATGCCAGGGACGAGGGAGGGCTATGGCTACACCTTC	CASSQDMPGTREGYGYTF
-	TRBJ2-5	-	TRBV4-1	TGCGCCAGCAGCCAAGACGTTGCGGGGAATTGGGAGACCCAGTACTTC	CASSQDVAGNWETQYF
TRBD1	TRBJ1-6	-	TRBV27	TGTGCCAGCAGTAGACAGGGGGCGTTGAATTCACCCCTCCACTTT	CASSRQGALNSPLHF
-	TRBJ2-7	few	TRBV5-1	TGCGCCAGCAGCTTAAGTGGACAGAACTACGAGCAGTACTTC	CASSLSGQNYEQYF
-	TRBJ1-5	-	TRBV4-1	TGCGCCAGCTCGGACAGAGAGGGCAATCAGCCCCAGCATTTT	CASSDREGNQPQHF
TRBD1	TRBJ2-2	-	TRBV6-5	TGTGCCAGCACCCGGACAGGGGCCACCGGGGAGCTGTTTTTT	CASTRTGATGELFF
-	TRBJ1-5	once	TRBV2	TGTGCCAGCAGTTATGACAGAAATCAGCCCCAGCATTTT	CASSYDRNQPQHF
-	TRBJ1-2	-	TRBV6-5	TGTGCCAGCAGGTCCGGCCAGGGGTATGGCTACACCTTC	CASRSGQGYGYTF